A selection of T cell receptor beta chains follows, all from one sample in a study of OX40 agonist ivuxolimab in advanced cancers. Profiled with immunoSEQ multiplex PCR; TCRdb holds only in-frame clones, not every one. The sample has tens of thousands of clones, 85% to 95% seen once; the top ten hold about an eighth. Specimen: CD4+ or CD8+ T cells sorted from blood, collected in a trial of the OX40 agonist ivuxolimab. The receptors shown here come from an adult with an advanced solid tumor such as melanoma, head and neck, liver or kidney cancer. Each CDR3 is given with its conserved first and last residue. The order of the fields is D gene, J gene, V gene, clone size, CDR3 protein, CDR3 DNA. D genes are given only for firm matches. Part of the rows lack a size; the others show once, few, many or a class for expanded clones.

>.|TRBJ1-2|TRBV19|.
CASSFWTANYGYTF
TGTGCCAGTAGTTTTTGGACAGCTAACTATGGCTACACCTTC
>.|TRBJ1-1|TRBV5-1|once
CASSPDGPAAFF
TGCGCCAGCAGCCCGGACGGTCCAGCGGCTTTCTTT
>.|TRBJ2-5|TRBV7-9|.
CASSLTGPGKIKTQYF
TGTGCCAGCAGCTTAACTGGGCCAGGGAAGATAAAGACCCAGTACTTC
>.|TRBJ2-3|TRBV27|.
CASSFPGGAADTQYF
TGTGCCAGCAGTTTTCCGGGGGGCGCAGCAGATACGCAGTATTTT
>.|TRBJ2-1|TRBV11-2|.
CASSLAMRGSPCEQFF
TGTGCCAGCAGCTTAGCGATGCGGGGAAGCCCTTGCGAGCAGTTCTTC
>.|TRBJ1-1|TRBV10-3|.
CAISGGNTEAFF
TGTGCCATCAGTGGAGGGAACACTGAAGCTTTCTTT
>TRBD1|TRBJ1-2|TRBV10-1|few
CASSLYRGYGYTF
TGCGCCAGCAGCTTGTACAGGGGGTATGGCTACACCTTC
>.|TRBJ2-2|TRBV5-1|.
CASSFFGGTGTGELFF
TGCGCCAGCAGCTTCTTCGGCGGGACCGGCACCGGGGAGCTGTTTTTT
>.|TRBJ1-1|TRBV4-1|.
CASSQGRVTEAFF
TGCGCCAGCAGCCAAGGAAGGGTCACTGAAGCTTTCTTT
>TRBD2|TRBJ2-3|TRBV13|.
CASSLGATSTADTQYF
TGTGCCAGCAGCTTAGGCGCGACTAGCACCGCAGATACGCAGTATTTT
>.|TRBJ2-7|TRBV5-6|.
CASSFTADSYEQYF
TGTGCCAGCAGCTTTACGGCAGACTCCTACGAGCAGTACTTC
>TRBD2|TRBJ2-3|TRBV10-2|.
CASSDRSRESPDTQYF
TGCGCCAGCAGTGATAGATCGCGGGAGAGTCCAGATACGCAGTATTTT
>TRBD1|TRBJ1-1|TRBV29-1|.
CSVELQGTNTEAFF
TGCAGCGTTGAGCTACAGGGGACGAACACTGAAGCTTTCTTT
>TRBD1|TRBJ2-5|TRBV27|.
CASSFLGQGPQETQYF
TGTGCCAGCAGTTTCCTCGGACAGGGGCCCCAAGAGACCCAGTACTTC
>.|TRBJ2-7|TRBV11-2|.
CASSFGVAYEQYF
TGTGCCAGCAGCTTTGGGGTGGCCTACGAGCAGTACTTC
>TRBD2|TRBJ2-1|TRBV7-9|.
CASRGTSGAYNEQFF
TGTGCCAGCAGAGGGACTAGCGGGGCCTACAATGAGCAGTTCTTC
>.|TRBJ2-7|TRBV27|.
CASSRGGYEQYF
TGTGCCAGCAGTCGAGGGGGCTACGAGCAGTACTTC
>TRBD2|TRBJ2-7|TRBV29-1|.
CSVEISGRYEQYF
TGCAGCGTTGAAATTAGCGGGAGGTACGAGCAGTACTTC
>.|TRBJ1-5|TRBV25-1|.
CASSEGWINQPQHF
TGTGCCAGCAGTGAAGGATGGATCAATCAGCCCCAGCATTTT
>TRBD1|TRBJ1-1|TRBV4-1|.
CASSQIPGWDRLNTEAFF
TGCGCCAGCAGCCAAATCCCCGGCTGGGACAGGTTGAACACTGAAGCTTTCTTT
>TRBD1|TRBJ2-6|TRBV11-2|.
CASSPRGPGANVLTF
TGTGCCAGCAGCCCGAGGGGGCCTGGGGCCAACGTCCTGACTTTC
>TRBD1|TRBJ2-5|TRBV7-9|.
CASSLDHRGETQYF
TGTGCCAGCAGCTTAGATCACAGGGGAGAGACCCAGTACTTC
>TRBD1|TRBJ1-1|TRBV4-3|.
CASTLTGQTEAFF
TGCGCCAGCACGCTGACAGGGCAAACTGAAGCTTTCTTT
>.|TRBJ2-3|TRBV27|.
CASSPDTDTQYF
TGTGCCAGCAGTCCGGACACAGATACGCAGTATTTT
>.|TRBJ2-7|TRBV21-1|.
CARPWTSGGEAYEQYF
TGTGCCAGACCCTGGACTAGCGGGGGGGAAGCCTACGAGCAGTACTTC
>.|TRBJ2-7|TRBV11-2|.
CASSLGTSSYEQYF
TGTGCCAGCAGCTTAGGAACTAGCTCCTACGAGCAGTACTTC